The 20 T cell receptor beta chains in this list originate from one sample, sequenced in a study of T-cell reconstitution after alpha-beta-depleted transplantation in children. Unique molecular identifiers were built into the TCRbeta library. TCRdb reprocessed the PCR reads via MiXCR and lists one record per CDR3 protein. The profile covers about 98,000 distinct CDR3 sequences, with 20% to 25% appearing a single time and about a fifth taken by the ten largest. The sequencing used PBMCs, collected before TCRalphabeta/CD19-depleted stem cell transplant. The receptors derive from a boy aged 2 to 9 with acute lymphoblastic leukemia, due to receive a stem cell transplant.

This rearrangement joins TRBV10-3 to TRBJ2-3, with D hard to call. Between the trimmed V and J ends, which lost 3 bases and 6 bases, there was a span of 13 bases. The CDR3 sequence is 14 residues long. Germline CDR1 and CDR2: ENHRY and SYGVKD. The CDR3 coding sequence is TGTGCCATCAGTGAAAACGGCGTGGGGGATACGCAGTATTTT. Translated, it gives CAISENGVGDTQYF.

This clonotype is categorized as medium-sized. V gene TRBV15 combines with J gene TRBJ2-1; a possible D gene is TRBD1 (5 bases). V was cut by 0 bases and J by 2 bases, with 8 bases left in between. This CDR3 comprises 15 residues. Germline CDR1 LNHNV, CDR2 YYDKDF (reference sequence). Here the CDR3 reads CATSRDAGTYNEQFF. For the CDR3, the DNA is TGTGCCACCAGCAGAGATGCAGGGACCTACAATGAGCAGTTCTTC. The variable domain in full, completed from reference TRBV15 and TRBJ2-1, reads DAMVIQNPRYQVTQFGKPVTLSCSQTLNHNVMYWYQQKSSQAPKLLFHYYDKDFNNEADTPDNFQSRRPNTSFCFLDIRSPGLGDTAMYLCATSRDAGTYNEQFFGPGTRLTVL.

The sample holds a few counts of this clonotype. The rearrangement joins TRBV3-1 to TRBJ2-1, with 7 bases lining up with TRBD2. In germline, CDR1 is LGHDT, CDR2 YNNKEL (reference sequence). The J segment lost 4 bases and the V segment lost 0 bases, leaving 12 bases of the junction unmatched. The CDR3 contains 18 residues. This chain's CDR3 is CASSQDPSGAPGYNEQFF. The CDR3 region has the DNA TGTGCCAGCAGCCAAGACCCTAGCGGAGCCCCGGGGTACAATGAGCAGTTCTTC.

This rearrangement joins TRBV27 to TRBJ2-1; the match to TRBD2 covers 7 bases. Looked up from germline, CDR1 is MNHEY and CDR2 is SMNVEV (reference sequence). The CDR3 sequence is 13 residues long. Trimming cost V 3 bases and J 9 bases; bases outside gene matches: 5. CDR3 in amino acids: CASSFSSGGEQFF. The DNA of the CDR3 is TGTGCCAGCAGTTTCTCCTCGGGAGGTGAGCAGTTCTTC.

This clonotype was recorded a few times. This chain joins TRBV12-3 or TRBV12-4 and TRBJ2-3; D gene uncertain. Between the trimmed V and J ends, which lost 6 bases and 4 bases, there was a span of 11 bases. This CDR3 has 13 amino acids. The CDR3 protein is CASSRVQADTQYF. CDR3 nucleotides: TGTGCCAGCAGCCGGGTCCAGGCAGATACGCAGTATTTT.

The table lists this clonotype with many counts. This chain uses TRBV4-1 with TRBJ1-4; D gene unclear. The V gene's germline CDR1 is MGHRA and CDR2 YSYEKL. Trimming took 1 base from V and 6 from J, leaving 12 bases between them. CDR3 length equals 15 residues. The CDR3 sequence: CASSQVESRDEKLFF. The CDR3 bases are TGCGCCAGCAGCCAAGTTGAGAGCCGAGATGAAAAACTGTTTTTT.

The chain links TRBV29-1 to TRBJ2-7; D may be TRBD2 (6 bases). Germline V gene lookup returns CDR1 SQVTM and CDR2 ANQGSEA. Deletions cut 2 bases from V and 2 bases from J, with 10 bases between. The CDR3 spans 13 residues. The CDR3 nucleotides read TGCAGCGTTGAAATAGCGGAAACCTACGAGCAGTACTTC. This sequence encodes CSVEIAETYEQYF.

Only a few counts were recorded for this clonotype. This CDR3 reads CASSVTSGGSYEQYF. DNA of the CDR3: TGTGCCAGCAGCGTAACCAGCGGAGGCTCCTACGAGCAGTACTTC. The rearrangement links TRBV9 to TRBJ2-7; D is possibly TRBD2 (5 bases). The CDR3 is made up of 15 amino acids. Germline values: CDR1 SGDLS, CDR2 YYNGEE. Trimming shortened V by 1 base and J by 0 bases, and 11 bases separated the two germline ends.

The gene calls are TRBV29-1 and TRBJ2-5; maybe TRBD1 (6 bases). This CDR3 comprises 15 residues. V lost 2 bases and J 1 base, leaving 14 bases between the germline ends. Germline assignment: CDR1 SQVTM and CDR2 ANQGSEA. CDR3 loop: CSVEWATGLQETQYF. The CDR3 nucleotides are TGCAGCGTTGAATGGGCTACAGGGCTCCAAGAGACCCAGTACTTC.

This clonotype was counted a few times. This chain connects TRBV20-1 to TRBJ1-1, with D tentatively TRBD1 (5 bases). The CDR3 is 11 amino acids. Between the trimmed V and J ends, which lost 7 bases and 5 bases, there was a span of 11 bases. Germline CDR1 reads DFQATT; CDR2 reads SNEGSKA (reference sequence). For the CDR3, the DNA is TGCAGTGTCGCAGGGTGGACTGAAGCTTTCTTT. It is translated as CSVAGWTEAFF.

This clonotype was detected a few times. The chain combines TRBV5-1 with TRBJ2-4; 9 bases line up with TRBD1. Germline values: CDR1 SGHRS, CDR2 YFSETQ. CDR3 length: 14 amino acids. V lost 5 bases and J lost 4; bases outside the gene matches: 4. The CDR3 DNA reads as TGCGCCAGCAGTTCCGGGACAGGGAAAAACATTCAGTACTTC. It specifies CASSSGTGKNIQYF.

Ten or more counts support this clonotype. The chain joins TRBV7-2 to TRBJ2-2; D is perhaps TRBD2 (5 bases). The CDR3 extends over 15 amino acids. Germline V CDR1 and CDR2: SGHTA, FQGNSA. With 5 bases removed from V and 4 bases from J, the gap between germline ends came to 14 bases. CDR3 sequence reads: CASSRSRGSTGELFF. The CDR3 bases are TGTGCCAGCAGCCGATCAAGAGGGAGCACCGGGGAGCTGTTTTTT.

The chain couples TRBV6-2 or TRBV6-3 to TRBJ1-1; tentatively, D is TRBD1 (6 bases). CDR1 is MNHEY, CDR2 SVGEGT, per germline. The CDR3 extends over 13 amino acids. V shed 7 bases and J shed 0 bases, with 9 bases lying between them. CDR3 sequence: CASTRDMNTEAFF. Written as DNA, the CDR3 is TGTGCCAGCACAAGGGACATGAACACTGAAGCTTTCTTT.

This clonotype was detected ten times or more. The genes are TRBV12-3 or TRBV12-4 and TRBJ2-2; possible D gene TRBD2, 5 bases. Trimming shortened V by 7 bases and J by 4 bases, and 13 bases separated the two germline ends. The CDR3 consists of 14 residues. This CDR3 is CASTPTSSTGELFF. The CDR3 DNA reads TGTGCCAGCACCCCCACTAGTTCCACCGGGGAGCTGTTTTTT.

The sample holds a few counts of this clonotype. The chain joins TRBV6-1 to TRBJ2-5; D tentatively fits TRBD1 or TRBD2 (6 bases each). CDR1 is MNHNS, CDR2 SASEGT, per germline. The V gene lost 6 bases and the J gene lost 4 bases, with 21 bases spanning the gap. This CDR3 has 16 amino acids. The CDR3 coding sequence is TGTGCCAGCAGCCACTATAAGGGCGGAGGGGGAGAGACCCAGTACTTC. This sequence encodes CASSHYKGGGGETQYF.

The rearrangement uses TRBV9 and TRBJ1-3, with D tentatively TRBD1 (5 bases). V lost 4 bases and J lost 0, with 11 bases in between. CDR1 and CDR2 from the germline V gene are SGDLS and YYNGEE. The CDR3 loop spans 15 amino acids. The CDR3 spells CASSPGDSSGNTIYF. The CDR3 coding sequence is TGTGCCAGCAGCCCAGGTGACAGCTCTGGAAACACCATATATTTT.

Only a few counts were recorded for this clonotype. The V call is TRBV29-1, the J call TRBJ2-5; D unclear. V lost 3 bases and J lost 3, with 5 bases in between. The germline gives CDR1 SQVTM, CDR2 ANQGSEA. The CDR3 runs 11 residues. CDR3 residues: CSVDGKETQYF. In DNA, the CDR3 is TGCAGCGTTGATGGGAAAGAGACCCAGTACTTC.

This chain connects TRBV5-4 to TRBJ2-1; TRBD2 matches 11 bases. Germline-derived CDR1 and CDR2 are SGHNT and YYREEE (reference sequence). Unmatched junction bases numbered 13, after V lost 2 bases and J lost 0 bases. The CDR3 has 20 amino acids. The CDR3 loop is CASSFAGLAEPLSSYNEQFF. The CDR3 bases are TGTGCCAGCAGCTTCGCGGGACTAGCGGAGCCATTAAGCTCCTACAATGAGCAGTTCTTC.

The chain has TRBV3-1 and TRBJ2-1; 8 bases are shared with TRBD2. V trimming: 3 bases; J trimming: 6 bases; junction bases outside the gene matches: 4. This CDR3 comprises 14 residues. Germline V CDR1 and CDR2: LGHDT, YNNKEL (reference sequence). As DNA, the CDR3 is TGTGCCAGCAGCCAGGGACTAGTAAGCAATGAGCAGTTCTTC. Translated: CASSQGLVSNEQFF.

This clonotype showed up just a few times. The rearrangement links TRBV28 to TRBJ2-1; 13 nucleotides line up with TRBD2. Looked up from germline, CDR1 is MDHEN and CDR2 is SYDVKM. The length of the CDR3 is 21 residues. Trimming took 6 bases from V and 0 from J; bases not matched to a gene: 17. The CDR3 loop is CASRIPKTSGRIYSSYNEQFF. CDR3 nucleotide sequence: TGTGCCAGCAGAATACCAAAGACTAGCGGGAGGATATATAGCTCCTACAATGAGCAGTTCTTC.